This T cell receptor (beta chain) comes out of a study of a mutant IDH1 vaccine in newly diagnosed glioma. For the study at large: Previous treatment comprised radiotherapy, temozolomide, or both, mostly both. Study-level findings and limits: Vaccine-induced immune responses occurred in roughly 95% of patients. Pseudoprogression seemingly bore no relation to changes in top peripheral T cell clonotypes.

This CDR3 contains 14 residues. Germline CDR1 KGHSH, CDR2 LQKENI. V was trimmed by 1 base and J by 5 bases, leaving 9 bases between them. A word on this clone: Its specificity is not known.

Using immunoSEQ multiplex PCR, the repertoire was profiled, and TCRdb retains in-frame clones only, with some absent. The data hold about 54,000 clones, with approximately 80% observed a single time. As for time point: baseline, week 1 (first vaccination visit). Treatment of the sample: pre-vaccination baseline after standard-of-care therapy. Each donor presented with a new WHO grade 3 or 4 astrocytoma that tested IDH1-mutant and showed ATRX loss. This sample comprised PBMCs, obtained from a glioma patient treated with radiotherapy, temozolomide or both. J is TRBJ1-5 and V is TRBV18; a possible D gene is TRBD1 (5 bases). This sequence originates from a man aged 18 to 35 with glioma. CDR3 region: CASSPRDPYQPQHF. CDR3 bases: TGTGCCAGCTCACCACGGGACCCTTATCAGCCCCAGCATTTT.